This T cell receptor (beta chain) was captured in a study of identical twins. Whole-study results and caveats: Shared out-of-frame alpha sequences (those common to twins) showed excess low generation probability.

CDR1 and CDR2 (germline): LNHDA, SQIVND (reference sequence). The CDR3 covers 14 residues. Note on this clonotype: The antigen is not known.

A universal primer site was added by template switching, and unique molecular identifiers were carried by the cDNA. In TCRdb, the 5' RACE reads were re-called with MiXCR into one record per CDR3 protein. Of about 1.7 million distinct CDR3 sequences in the sample, 32% are singletons; the top ten hold around 0.25%. V usage is TRBV19 and J usage is TRBJ2-1; TRBD1 is a possible D gene (5 bases). The DNA end lines up better with TRBJ2-7; the J call may be wrong. The material sequenced was cord blood. The clonotype originates from a newborn girl in good health. The CDR3, as DNA: TGTGCCAGTAGTCGGGCAGGGCCTTACAATGAGCAGTACTTC. Translated, it gives CASSRAGPYNEQYF.